This T cell receptor (beta chain) was documented in a study of CD8+CD57+ T cells in acquired aplastic anemia. Across the study: CD4+ and CD8+ cells, once sorted, gave DNA averaging approximately 3 ug. Points from the study as a whole: Patients had roughly 30 CD8+ CDR3 sequences in common with controls (the shared set).

It was genomic DNA that served as the template for profiling TCR beta VDJ and CDR3. Each CDR3 protein gets one entry after TCRdb re-called the reads with MiXCR. Altogether 400,000 to 500,000 distinct CDR3 sequences are present, about two thirds being singletons, with the ten largest covering approximately 4%. This clonotype has only one observation. The target antigen is unknown. Sequencing was performed on sorted CD4+, CD8+, or CD8+CD57+ T cells (not recorded which) from PBMCs. The source of this sequence is a human donor in good health, serving as a control.

The CDR3 DNA sequence: TGTGCCAGTAGTAAGACGGGGCATAGAAATCAGCCCCAGCATTTT. Amino acids: CASSKTGHRNQPQHF. The chain joins TRBV19 to TRBJ1-5, with D tentatively TRBD1 (5 bases). Trimming removed 4 bases at V and 4 bases at J, with 14 bases between. The CDR3 spans 15 residues. CDR1 is LNHDA, CDR2 SQIVND, per germline (reference sequence).